Included here is one T cell receptor beta chain sequence, with context. Its target is not known. The data belong to a study of cytomegalovirus exposure and HLA in healthy donors. Study observations and caveats: In an earlier analysis, about 87% or about 30%: the productive usage of most TCR beta V segments. Analyses of presence/absence relied on an assumption of roughly uniform sequencing depth across donors.

PCR was performed using 60 Vbeta and 13 Jbeta primers. Per the original methods: In a later analysis, some 80 million unique TCR beta chains included roughly 11 million shared by two or more donors. Sequencing used immunoSEQ multiplex PCR; TCRdb keeps in-frame clones, though not all of them. The DNA gave D and trimming, while V, J and clone size come from that table. The repertoire consists of about 190,000 clones, with roughly 80% occurring once and the leading ten covering roughly 0.73%. Healthy bone marrow donors made up the donor group. The sequenced sample consisted of PBMCs. The sequence came from a woman between 18 and 30 years old in good health and CMV-seronegative.

The CDR3 loop is CASSIDTYEQYF. The CDR3 nucleotides are TGTGCCAGCAGCATCGACACTTACGAGCAGTACTTC. V gene TRBV7-6 combines with J gene TRBJ2-7; D remains ambiguous. CDR3 length: 12 residues. V gave up 5 bases and J gave up 4 bases, with 9 bases separating them. From germline, CDR1 is SGHVS and CDR2 FNYEAQ.